These 5 T cell receptor beta chains originate from one sample sequenced in a study of shared clonotypes between healthy human individuals. Profiling relied on immunoSEQ multiplex PCR, and the TCRdb table lists in-frame clones only, not all of them. The sample shows about 2.2 million clones, more than 85% of them seen only once. Naivety among CD8 cells was defined by CD45RO negativity and positive CCR7 selection, thereby excluding terminally differentiated effector memory CD45RA+ cells. The sequencing sample was made of naive CD8+ T cells from PBMCs. The receptor source for this set is a man aged 18-30 years in good health. Some clones in this sample may be carry-over from other donors' samples.

CDR3 DNA: TGTGCCAGCAGCATCGGGACTAGCGGATACAATGAGCAGTTCTTC. It encodes CASSIGTSGYNEQFF. The V call is TRBV5-4, the J call TRBJ2-1; 11 positions agree with TRBD2. The CDR3 covers 15 residues. Losses at the gene ends were 4 bases for V and 4 bases for J; bases not matched to a gene: 4. Germline V lookup: CDR1 SGHNT, CDR2 YYREEE (reference sequence).

This clone was counted once. This sequence joins TRBV9 and TRBJ2-7; unclear D gene. This CDR3 has 14 amino acids. CDR1 is SGDLS, CDR2 YYNGEE, per germline. V was shortened by 2 bases and J by 0 bases, with 9 bases between the two germline ends. CDR3 in amino acids: CASSVSGFSYEQYF. The CDR3 nucleotides read TGTGCCAGCAGCGTTAGTGGGTTCTCCTACGAGCAGTACTTC.

In DNA form, the CDR3 reads TGTGCCTGGACCCCAGGGGGCAGCTATGGCTACACCTTC. Amino acids: CAWTPGGSYGYTF. The genes are TRBV30 and TRBJ1-2; 8 bases align to TRBD1. The CDR3 extends over 13 amino acids. Germline V gene sequence: CDR1 GTSNPN, CDR2 SVGIG (reference sequence). After removal of 4 bases from V and 4 bases from J, the junction contained 5 bases not matched to a gene.

In this sample, this clone turned up once. V gene TRBV12-1 combines with J gene TRBJ2-1; TRBD2 reflects the table's D call only, with no check against the DNA. TRBV12-1 is flagged as a pseudogene. The CDR3 is made up of 16 amino acids. CDR3 in amino acids: CASSRTSGILGNEQFF. The CDR3 DNA is TGTGCCAGCAGTCGGACTAGCGGGATCCTCGGCAATGAGCAGTTCTTC.

The chain links TRBV29-1 to TRBJ2-7; D remains ambiguous. CDR1 is SQVTM, CDR2 ANQGSEA, per germline. This CDR3 spans 13 amino acids. The V end lost 5 bases, the J end lost 7 bases, and 18 bases lay between the germline ends. The CDR3, as DNA: TGCAGCGTTCCCCAAAGGGTTGTGTATGAGCAGTACTTC. Translated: CSVPQRVVYEQYF.